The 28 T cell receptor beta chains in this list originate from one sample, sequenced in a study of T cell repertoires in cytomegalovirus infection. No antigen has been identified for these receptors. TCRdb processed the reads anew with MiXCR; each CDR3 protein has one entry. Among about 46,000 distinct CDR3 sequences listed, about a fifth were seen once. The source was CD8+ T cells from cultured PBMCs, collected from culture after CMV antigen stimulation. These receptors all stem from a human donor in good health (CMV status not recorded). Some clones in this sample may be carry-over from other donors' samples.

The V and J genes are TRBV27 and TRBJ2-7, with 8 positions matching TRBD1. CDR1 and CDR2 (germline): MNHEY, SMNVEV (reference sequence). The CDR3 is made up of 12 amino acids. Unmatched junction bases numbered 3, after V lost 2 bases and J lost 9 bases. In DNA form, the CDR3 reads TGTGCCAGCAGTTTACAGGGGGCGCGGCAGTACTTC. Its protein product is CASSLQGARQYF.

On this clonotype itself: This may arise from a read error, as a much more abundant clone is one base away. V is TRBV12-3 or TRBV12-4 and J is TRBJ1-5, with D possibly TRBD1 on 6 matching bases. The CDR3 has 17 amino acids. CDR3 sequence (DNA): TGTGCCAACAGTTTACGTGGGGCGGACAGCCACAATCAGCCCCAGCATTTT. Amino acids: CANSLRGADSHNQPQHF.

CDR3 in amino acids: CSARDPGQGRGYTF. The CDR3 DNA follows: TGCAGTGCTAGAGACCCGGGACAGGGGAGGGGCTACACCTTC. The chain carries TRBV20-1 and TRBJ1-2; 10 bases agree with TRBD1. V trimming: 0 bases; J trimming: 8 bases; junction bases outside the gene matches: 6. The CDR3 runs 14 residues. Per germline, CDR1 DFQATT and CDR2 SNEGSKA (reference sequence).

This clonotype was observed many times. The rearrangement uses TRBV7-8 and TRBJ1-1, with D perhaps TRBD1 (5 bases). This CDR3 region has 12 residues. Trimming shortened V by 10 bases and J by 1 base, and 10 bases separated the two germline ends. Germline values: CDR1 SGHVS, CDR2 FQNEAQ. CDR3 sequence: CAIGGGNTEAFF. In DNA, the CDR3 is TGTGCCATCGGCGGGGGGAACACTGAAGCTTTCTTT.

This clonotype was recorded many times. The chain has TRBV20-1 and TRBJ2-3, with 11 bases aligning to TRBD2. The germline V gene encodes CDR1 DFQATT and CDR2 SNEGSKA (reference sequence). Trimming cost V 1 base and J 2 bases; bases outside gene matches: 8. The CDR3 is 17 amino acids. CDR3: CSARGLGTSGTTDTQYF. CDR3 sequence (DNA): TGCAGTGCTAGAGGCCTGGGGACTAGCGGAACCACAGATACGCAGTATTTT.

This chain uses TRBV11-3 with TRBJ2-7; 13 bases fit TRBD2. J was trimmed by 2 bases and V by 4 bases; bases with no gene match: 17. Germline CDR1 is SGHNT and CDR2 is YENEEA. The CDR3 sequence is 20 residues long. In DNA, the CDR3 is TGTGCCAGCAGCTACCGGTTCGGGACTAGCGGGAATAGGAGGCCCTACGAGCAGTACTTC. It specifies CASSYRFGTSGNRRPYEQYF. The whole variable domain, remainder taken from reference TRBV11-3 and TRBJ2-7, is EAGVVQSPRYKIIEKKQPVAFWCNPISGHNTLYWYLQNLGQGPELLIRYENEEAVDDSQLPKDRFSAERLKGVDSTLKIQPAELGDSAVYLCASSYRFGTSGNRRPYEQYFGPGTRLTVT.

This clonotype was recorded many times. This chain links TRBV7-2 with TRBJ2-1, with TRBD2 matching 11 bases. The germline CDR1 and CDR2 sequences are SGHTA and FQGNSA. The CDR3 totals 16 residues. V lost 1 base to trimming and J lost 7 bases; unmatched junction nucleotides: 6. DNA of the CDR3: TGTGCCAGCAGCTTAGAGGTAGCGGGAGGGGCGAATGAGCAGTTCTTC. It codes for CASSLEVAGGANEQFF.

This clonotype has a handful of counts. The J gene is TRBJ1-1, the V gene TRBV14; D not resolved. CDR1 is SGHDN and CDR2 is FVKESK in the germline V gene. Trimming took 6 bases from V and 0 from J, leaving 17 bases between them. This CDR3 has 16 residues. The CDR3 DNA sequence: TGTGCCAGCAGTTTAAGCATACCCTCGATGAACACTGAAGCTTTCTTT. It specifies CASSLSIPSMNTEAFF.

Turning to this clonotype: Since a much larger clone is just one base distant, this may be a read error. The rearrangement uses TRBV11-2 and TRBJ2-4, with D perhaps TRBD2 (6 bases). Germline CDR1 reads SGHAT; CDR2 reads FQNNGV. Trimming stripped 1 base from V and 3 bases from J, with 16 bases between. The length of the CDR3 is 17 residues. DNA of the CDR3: TGTGCCAGCAGCTTAGGGGGCCCCGGGAGAGACAAAAACATTCAGTACTTC. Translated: CASSLGGPGRDKNIQYF.

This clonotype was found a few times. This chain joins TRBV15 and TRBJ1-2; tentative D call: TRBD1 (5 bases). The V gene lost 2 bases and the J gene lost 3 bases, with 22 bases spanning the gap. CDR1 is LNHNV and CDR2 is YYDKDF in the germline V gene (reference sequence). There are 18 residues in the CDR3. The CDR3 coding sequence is TGTGCCACCAGCAGACGTCCGGGACCGCAGGGCGTAGACTATGGCTACACCTTC. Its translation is CATSRRPGPQGVDYGYTF. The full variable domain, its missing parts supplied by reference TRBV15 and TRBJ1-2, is DAMVIQNPRYQVTQFGKPVTLSCSQTLNHNVMYWYQQKSSQAPKLLFHYYDKDFNNEADTPDNFQSRRPNTSFCFLDIRSPGLGDTAMYLCATSRRPGPQGVDYGYTFGSGTRLTVV.

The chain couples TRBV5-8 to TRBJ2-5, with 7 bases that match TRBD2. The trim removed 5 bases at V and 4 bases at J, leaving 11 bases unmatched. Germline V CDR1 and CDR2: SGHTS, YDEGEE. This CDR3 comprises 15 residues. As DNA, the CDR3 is TGTGCCAGCAGTCTTCAAGGCGGGAGTAGAGAGACCCAGTACTTC. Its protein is CASSLQGGSRETQYF.

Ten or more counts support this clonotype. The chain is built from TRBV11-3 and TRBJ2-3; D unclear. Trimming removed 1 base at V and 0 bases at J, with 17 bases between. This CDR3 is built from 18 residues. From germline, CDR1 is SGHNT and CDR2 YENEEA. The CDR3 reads CASSLAGSIGWSTDTQYF. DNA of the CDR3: TGTGCCAGCAGCTTAGCCGGATCGATCGGGTGGAGCACAGATACGCAGTATTTT.

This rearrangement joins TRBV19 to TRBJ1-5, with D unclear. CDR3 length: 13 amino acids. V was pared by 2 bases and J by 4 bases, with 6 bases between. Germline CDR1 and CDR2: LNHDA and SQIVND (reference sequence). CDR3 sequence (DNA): TGTGCCAGTAGTATAATAGAAAATCAGCCCCAGCATTTT. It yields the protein CASSIIENQPQHF. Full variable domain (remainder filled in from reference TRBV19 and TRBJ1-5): DGGITQSPKYLFRKEGQNVTLSCEQNLNHDAMYWYRQDPGQGLRLIYYSQIVNDFQKGDIAEGYSVSREKKESFPLTVTSAQKNPTAFYLCASSIIENQPQHFGDGTRLSIL.

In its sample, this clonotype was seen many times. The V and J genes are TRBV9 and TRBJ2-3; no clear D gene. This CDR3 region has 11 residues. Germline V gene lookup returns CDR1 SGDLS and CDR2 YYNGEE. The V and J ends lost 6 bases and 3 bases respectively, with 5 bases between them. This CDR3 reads CASTSTDTQYF. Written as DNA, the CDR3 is TGTGCCAGCACCTCAACAGATACGCAGTATTTT.

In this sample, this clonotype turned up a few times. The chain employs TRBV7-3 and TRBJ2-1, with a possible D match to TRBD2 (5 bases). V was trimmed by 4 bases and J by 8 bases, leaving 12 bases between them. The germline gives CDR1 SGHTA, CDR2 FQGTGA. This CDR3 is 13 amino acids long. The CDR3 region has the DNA TGTGCCAGCAGCTCCACGGCGGGTGATGAGCAGTTCTTC. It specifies CASSSTAGDEQFF.

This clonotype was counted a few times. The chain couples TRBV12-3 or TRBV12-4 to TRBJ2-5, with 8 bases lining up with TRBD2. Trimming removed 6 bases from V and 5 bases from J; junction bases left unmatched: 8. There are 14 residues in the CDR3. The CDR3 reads CASSPPPGGETQYF. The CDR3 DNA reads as TGTGCCAGCAGCCCCCCCCCGGGGGGGGAGACCCAGTACTTC.

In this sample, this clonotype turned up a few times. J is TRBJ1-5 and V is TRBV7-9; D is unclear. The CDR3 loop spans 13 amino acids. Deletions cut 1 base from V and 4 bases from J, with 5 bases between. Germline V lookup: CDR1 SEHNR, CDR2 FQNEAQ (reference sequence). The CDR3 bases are TGTGCCAGCAGCTTAGAAAAAAATCAGCCCCAGCATTTT. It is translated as CASSLEKNQPQHF.

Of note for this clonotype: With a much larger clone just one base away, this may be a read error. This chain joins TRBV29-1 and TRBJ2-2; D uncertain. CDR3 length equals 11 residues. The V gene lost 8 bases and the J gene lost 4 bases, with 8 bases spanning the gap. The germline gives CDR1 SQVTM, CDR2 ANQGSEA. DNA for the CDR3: TGCAGCAGACCGAGCACCGGGGAGCTGTTTTTT. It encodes CSRPSTGELFF.

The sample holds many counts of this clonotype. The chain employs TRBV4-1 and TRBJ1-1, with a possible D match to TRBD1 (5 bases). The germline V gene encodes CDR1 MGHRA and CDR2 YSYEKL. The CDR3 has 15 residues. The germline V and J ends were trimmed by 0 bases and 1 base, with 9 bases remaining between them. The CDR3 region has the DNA TGCGCCAGCAGCCAAGATCGAGGACAGAACACTGAAGCTTTCTTT. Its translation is CASSQDRGQNTEAFF.

CDR3 residues: CASSISAGSTDTQYF. The CDR3 bases are TGTGCCAGCAGCATATCCGCGGGATCCACAGATACGCAGTATTTT. The chain employs TRBV14 and TRBJ2-3, with D possibly TRBD2 on 6 matching bases. Trimming stripped 5 bases from V and 2 bases from J, with 14 bases between. The CDR3 sequence is 15 residues long. Germline CDR1 is SGHDN and CDR2 is FVKESK. Combining the CDR3 with reference TRBV14 and TRBJ2-3 gives the whole variable domain EAGVTQFPSHSVIEKGQTVTLRCDPISGHDNLYWYRRVMGKEIKFLLHFVKESKQDESGMPNNRFLAERTGGTYSTLKVQPAELEDSGVYFCASSISAGSTDTQYFGPGTRLTVL.

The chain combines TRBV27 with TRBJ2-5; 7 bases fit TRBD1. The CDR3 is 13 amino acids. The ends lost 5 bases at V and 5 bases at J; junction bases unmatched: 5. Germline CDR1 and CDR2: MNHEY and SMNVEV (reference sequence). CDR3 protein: CASSPRGSETQYF. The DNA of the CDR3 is TGTGCCAGCAGTCCCAGGGGGTCCGAGACCCAGTACTTC.

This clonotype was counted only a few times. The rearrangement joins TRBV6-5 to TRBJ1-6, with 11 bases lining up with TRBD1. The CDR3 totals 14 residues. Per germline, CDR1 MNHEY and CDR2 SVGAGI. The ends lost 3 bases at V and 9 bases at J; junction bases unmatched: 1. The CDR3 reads CASSYGTGGSPLHF. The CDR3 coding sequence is TGTGCCAGCAGTTATGGGACAGGGGGTTCACCCCTCCACTTT.

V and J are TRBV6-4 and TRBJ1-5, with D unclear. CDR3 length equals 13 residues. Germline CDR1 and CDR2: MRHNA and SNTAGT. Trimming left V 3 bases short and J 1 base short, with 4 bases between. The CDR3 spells CASSEGSNQPQHF. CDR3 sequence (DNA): TGTGCCAGCAGTGAGGGGAGCAATCAGCCCCAGCATTTT.

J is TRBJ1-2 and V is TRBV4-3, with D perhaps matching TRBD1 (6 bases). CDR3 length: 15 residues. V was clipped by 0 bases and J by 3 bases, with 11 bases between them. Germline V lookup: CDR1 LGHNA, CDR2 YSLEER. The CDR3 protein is CASSQDGGRDYGYTF. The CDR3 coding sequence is TGCGCCAGCAGCCAAGATGGGGGGCGCGACTATGGCTACACCTTC.

The CDR3: CASRDRGSSYNEQFF. Here the CDR3 DNA reads TGTGCCAGCAGGGACAGGGGTAGCTCCTACAATGAGCAGTTCTTC. The chain joins TRBV2 to TRBJ2-1, with 9 bases fitting TRBD1. This CDR3 contains 15 residues. The V and J ends lost 6 bases and 0 bases, in that order; junction bases with no gene match: 3. Germline V CDR1 and CDR2: SNHLY, FYNNEI. Full variable domain (outside the CDR3, taken from reference TRBV2 and TRBJ2-1): EPEVTQTPSHQVTQMGQEVILRCVPISNHLYFYWYRQILGQKVEFLVSFYNNEISEKSEIFDDQFSVERPDGSNFTLKIRSTKLEDSAMYFCASRDRGSSYNEQFFGPGTRLTVL.

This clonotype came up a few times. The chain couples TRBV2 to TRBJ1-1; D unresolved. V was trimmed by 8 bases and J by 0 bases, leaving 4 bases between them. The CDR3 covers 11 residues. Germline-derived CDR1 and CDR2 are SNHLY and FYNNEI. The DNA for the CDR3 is TGTGCCAGCCCATTGAACACTGAAGCTTTCTTT. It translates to CASPLNTEAFF.

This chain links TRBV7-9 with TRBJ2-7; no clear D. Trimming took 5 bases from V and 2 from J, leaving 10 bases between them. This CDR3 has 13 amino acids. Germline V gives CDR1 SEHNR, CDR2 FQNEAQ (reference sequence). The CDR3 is CASSPDIAYEQYF. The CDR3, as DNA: TGTGCCAGCAGCCCAGATATCGCCTACGAGCAGTACTTC.

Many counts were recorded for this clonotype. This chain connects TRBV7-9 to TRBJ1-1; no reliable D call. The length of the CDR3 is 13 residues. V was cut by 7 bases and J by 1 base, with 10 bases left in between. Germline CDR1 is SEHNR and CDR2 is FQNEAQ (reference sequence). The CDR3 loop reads CASTDGRNTEAFF. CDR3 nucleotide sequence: TGTGCCAGCACGGACGGGAGGAACACTGAAGCTTTCTTT.